This T cell receptor (beta chain) was documented in a study of CD8 T cells in ankylosing spondylitis. Study outcomes and limitations: Ankylosing spondylitis blood seemed to carry a telltale TCR beta motif made of seven or eight highly homologous variants. Reportedly, disease-linked clones are significantly enriched in ankylosing spondylitis patients' matched synovial fluid.

This clonotype was seen more than once but under ten times. The antigen is unknown. TCRdb re-called the 5' RACE reads through MiXCR, storing one row per CDR3 protein. The sample consists of 200,000 to 250,000 distinct CDR3 sequences, 15% to 20% of them appearing once. CDR1 is LGHNA and CDR2 is YNFKEQ in the germline V gene. V shed 0 bases and J 3 bases; nucleotides not matched to a gene: 4. The CDR3 loop spans 16 amino acids. Material: blood, either unsorted or a sorted T cell fraction (not recorded which). The sequence derives from a male donor with ankylosing spondylitis. The rearrangement links TRBV4-2 to TRBJ2-7, with 11 bases lining up with TRBD1. The CDR3 DNA sequence: TGTGCCAGCAGCCAAGATGGAGGGACAGGGGGCTACGAGCAGTACTTC. It is translated as CASSQDGGTGGYEQYF.